A single TCR beta chain is shown here with its context. The record originates from a study of blood T cell repertoires in COVID-19. From germline, CDR1 is SGHDT and CDR2 YYEEEE. This CDR3 contains 11 residues. Trimming shortened V by 5 bases and J by 6 bases, and 6 bases separated the two germline ends. Assay used: immunoSEQ multiplex PCR; TCRdb lists only in-frame clones, some missing. The data contain about 160,000 clones, approximately 82% of them seen just once; the ten biggest clones take up 7%. The V and J genes are TRBV5-6 and TRBJ2-1; D not certain. The receptor comes from a woman aged 35 to 49 with COVID-19, enrolled during active disease. Sequencing was carried out using peripheral blood. This CDR3 reads CASRAGNEQFF. CDR3 nucleotide sequence: TGTGCCAGCAGAGCAGGCAATGAGCAGTTCTTC.